This T cell receptor (beta chain) is from a study of T cells in tuberculosis. The germline V gene has CDR1 SQVTM and CDR2 ANQGSEA. The CDR3 contains 13 residues. Trimming shortened V by 7 bases and J by 3 bases, and 15 bases separated the two germline ends. Libraries were prepared by immunoSEQ multiplex PCR; TCRdb keeps only in-frame clonotypes and omits some of them. This sample has about 33,000 clones, with 92% found just once. Specified time point: new active TB diagnosis, blood taken before or within 7 days of starting treatment. Sequences were derived from PBMCs, sampled at tuberculosis diagnosis. The chain recombines TRBV29-1 with TRBJ1-1; perhaps TRBD1 as D (6 bases). The source is an adult with tuberculosis. Some clones in this sample may be carry-over from other donors' samples. The CDR3 reads CSALTGGDTEAFF. CDR3 coding DNA: TGCAGCGCCTTGACAGGAGGAGACACTGAAGCTTTCTTT.